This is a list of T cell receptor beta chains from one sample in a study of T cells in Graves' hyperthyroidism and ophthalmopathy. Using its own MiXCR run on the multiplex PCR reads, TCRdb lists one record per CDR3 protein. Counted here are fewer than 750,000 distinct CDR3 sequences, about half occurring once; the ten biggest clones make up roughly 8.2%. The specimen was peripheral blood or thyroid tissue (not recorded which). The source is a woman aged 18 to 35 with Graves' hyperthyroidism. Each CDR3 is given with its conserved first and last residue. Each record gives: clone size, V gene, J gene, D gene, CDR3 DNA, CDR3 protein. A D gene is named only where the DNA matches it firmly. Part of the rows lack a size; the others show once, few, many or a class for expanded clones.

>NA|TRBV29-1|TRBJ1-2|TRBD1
TGCAGCGTTGAAGATTTGGGGACAGGGCATGGCTACACCTTC
CSVEDLGTGHGYTF
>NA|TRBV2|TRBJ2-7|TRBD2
TGTGCCAGCGCATCCTGGACTAGCGGCAACTACGAGCAGTACTTC
CASASWTSGNYEQYF
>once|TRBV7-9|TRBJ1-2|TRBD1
TGTGCCAGCAGCTTAAGAACAGGGGCTGATGGCTACACCTTC
CASSLRTGADGYTF
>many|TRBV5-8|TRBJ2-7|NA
TGTGCCAGCAGCTTGGGGCTAGAGTCCTACGAGCAGTACTTC
CASSLGLESYEQYF
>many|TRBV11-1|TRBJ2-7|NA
TGTGCCAGCAGCTTAATGGCAGGCGGAACCTACGAGCAGTACTTC
CASSLMAGGTYEQYF
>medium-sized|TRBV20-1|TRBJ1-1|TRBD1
TGCAGTGCCCCGGGACAGATGAACACTGAAGCTTTCTTT
CSAPGQMNTEAFF
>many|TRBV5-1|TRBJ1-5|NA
TGCGCCAGCAGCTTGGGGGTTTCGGGAAGCAATCAGCCCCAGCATTTT
CASSLGVSGSNQPQHF
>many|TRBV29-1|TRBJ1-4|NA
TGCAGCGTTGTACTAGGGGGTAATGAAAAACTGTTTTTT
CSVVLGGNEKLFF
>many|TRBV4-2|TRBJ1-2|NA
TGTGCCAGCAGCCAAGAGGCCGGGGACCCTTATGGCTACACCTTC
CASSQEAGDPYGYTF
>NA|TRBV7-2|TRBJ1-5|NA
TGTGCCAGCCAGGGAAGCAATCAGCCCCGGCATTTT
CASQGSNQPRHF
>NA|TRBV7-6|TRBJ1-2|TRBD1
TGTGCCAGCAGCTTAGTAACAGGGGATCATGGCTACACCTTC
CASSLVTGDHGYTF
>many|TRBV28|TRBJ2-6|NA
TGTGCCAGCAGTTCGTTCGGCGGGGCCAACGTCCTGACTTTC
CASSSFGGANVLTF
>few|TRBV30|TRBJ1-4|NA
TGTGCCTGGGGGGGGCAGGGGCATGAAAAACTGTTTTTT
CAWGGQGHEKLFF
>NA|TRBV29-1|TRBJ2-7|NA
TGCAGCTTAGCGCACGGCGAGCAGTACTTC
CSLAHGEQYF
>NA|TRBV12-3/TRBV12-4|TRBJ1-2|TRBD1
TGTGCCAGCAGTTCTCCGGGACAGGGGAATGGCTACACCTTC
CASSSPGQGNGYTF
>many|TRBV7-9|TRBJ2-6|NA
TGTGCCAGCAGCTACCCCAGGGTCACTGGGGCCAACGTCCTGACTTTC
CASSYPRVTGANVLTF
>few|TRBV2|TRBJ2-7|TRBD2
TGTGCCAGCAGTGCGGGACTACAGTACGAGCAGTACTTC
CASSAGLQYEQYF
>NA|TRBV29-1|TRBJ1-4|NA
TGCAGCGTTGGCCGGGACCCCCTGAGGAGTGAAAAACTGTTTTTT
CSVGRDPLRSEKLFF
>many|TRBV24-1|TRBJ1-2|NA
TGTGCCACCAGTGATCTAAACAGAGAGTATGGCTACACCTTC
CATSDLNREYGYTF
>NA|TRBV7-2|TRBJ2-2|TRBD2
TGTGCCAGCAGGCCTAGCGGGCCAGCCACCGGGGAGCTGTTTTTT
CASRPSGPATGELFF
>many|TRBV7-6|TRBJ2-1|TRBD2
TGTGCCAGCAGCTTAATGCGGGAGGGCCGGAATGAGCAGTTCTTC
CASSLMREGRNEQFF
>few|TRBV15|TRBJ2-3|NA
TGTGCCACCAGCAGACACAGCACAGATACGCAGTATTTT
CATSRHSTDTQYF
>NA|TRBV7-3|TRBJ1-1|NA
TGTGCCAGCAACCAAACTAGCGGGACTGAAGCTTTCTTT
CASNQTSGTEAFF
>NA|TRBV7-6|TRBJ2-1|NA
TGTGCCAGCAGCGAAGTGGGGACCCTTTACAATGAGCAGTTCTTC
CASSEVGTLYNEQFF
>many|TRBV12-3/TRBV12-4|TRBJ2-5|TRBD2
TGTGCCACCCGGGAGGGGAAGGGCGAGACCCAGTACTTC
CATREGKGETQYF
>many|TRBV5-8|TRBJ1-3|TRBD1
TGTGCCAGCAGCACCTTTCCGGGACAGGGTCAATATTTT
CASSTFPGQGQYF
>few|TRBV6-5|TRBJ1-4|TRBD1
TGTGCCAGCAGCGATATGGACAGGGCTTGGGAAAAACTGTTTTTT
CASSDMDRAWEKLFF
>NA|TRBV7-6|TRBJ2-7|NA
TGTGCCAGCAGCAGGGGGGAAAACGAGCAGTACTTC
CASSRGENEQYF
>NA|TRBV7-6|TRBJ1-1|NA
TGTGCCAGCAGCTTGATGGCAGGGCCCCTCGCTGAAGCTTTCTTT
CASSLMAGPLAEAFF
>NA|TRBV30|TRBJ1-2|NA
TGTGCCTGGACCGTAGGGGGTATTGGCTACACCTTC
CAWTVGGIGYTF